What follows are 9 T cell receptor beta chains derived from one specimen sequenced in a study of beta chain features in type 1 diabetes. The investigators reverse transcribed all of the isolated RNA, so they sequenced expressed TCRB transcripts. Libraries were prepared by immunoSEQ multiplex PCR; TCRdb keeps only in-frame clonotypes and omits some of them. The data contain 400,000 to 550,000 clones, more than 9.5% of them seen just once; the ten biggest clones take up less than 0.06%. Sequenced material: naive CD4+ T cells from blood. These receptors all come from a woman under 30 in good health.

The rearrangement uses TRBV29-1 and TRBJ2-3; TRBD1 matches at 9 bases. Germline-derived CDR1 and CDR2 are SQVTM and ANQGSEA. The CDR3 length is 14 residues. Trimming at V came to 7 bases and at J to 4 bases, leaving 9 bases not matched to a gene. The CDR3 reads CSGHRGRESDTQYF. CDR3 DNA: TGCAGCGGACACAGGGGGCGGGAATCAGATACGCAGTATTTT.

The chain couples TRBV28 to TRBJ2-1; a possible D gene is TRBD1 (6 bases). This CDR3 region has 12 residues. Deletions cut 6 bases from V and 7 bases from J, with 10 bases between. Germline V gene sequence: CDR1 MDHEN, CDR2 SYDVKM. The CDR3 region is CASRLQGNEQFF. CDR3 DNA sequence: TGTGCCAGCAGGCTACAGGGAAATGAGCAGTTCTTC.

V usage is TRBV2 and J usage is TRBJ2-6; D is perhaps TRBD1 or TRBD2 (5 bases each). Trimming stripped 8 bases from V and 4 bases from J, with 12 bases between. This CDR3 spans 14 amino acids. Germline CDR1 is SNHLY and CDR2 is FYNNEI. The CDR3 DNA is TGTGCCAGCGGCAGGGAGTCCGGGGCCAACGTCCTGACTTTC. Translating gives CASGRESGANVLTF.

The chain employs TRBV29-1 and TRBJ2-1; 7 bases map to TRBD1. The germline CDR1 and CDR2 sequences are SQVTM and ANQGSEA. The trim removed 5 bases at V and 5 bases at J, leaving 9 bases unmatched. The CDR3 consists of 14 residues. CDR3 residues: CSVTNRDSNNEQFF. The CDR3, as DNA: TGCAGCGTTACCAACCGGGACAGCAACAATGAGCAGTTCTTC.

This clone was detected a few times. The chain links TRBV5-6 to TRBJ1-2; D unclear. Germline assignment: CDR1 SGHDT and CDR2 YYEEEE. The CDR3 consists of 11 residues. Trimming removed 0 bases at V and 5 bases at J, with 2 bases between. The CDR3 here is CASSLEYGYTF. CDR3 coding DNA: TGTGCCAGCAGCTTGGAGTATGGCTACACCTTC. The entire variable domain, with the rest obtained from reference TRBV5-6 and TRBJ1-2, is as follows: DAGVTQSPTHLIKTRGQQVTLRCSPKSGHDTVSWYQQALGQGPQFIFQYYEEEERQRGNFPDRFSGHQFPNYSSELNVNALLLGDSALYLCASSLEYGYTFGSGTRLTVV.

This clone was observed a few times. The chain has TRBV28 and TRBJ1-3; D possibly corresponds to TRBD1 (6 bases). V lost 6 bases to trimming and J lost 0 bases, with 21 bases between them. Germline V gene sequence: CDR1 MDHEN, CDR2 SYDVKM. The CDR3 sequence is 18 residues long. CDR3 sequence: CASRSGTRGLSSGNTIYF. CDR3 sequence (DNA): TGTGCCAGCAGATCCGGGACAAGGGGCCTCAGCTCTGGAAACACCATATATTTT.

This clone was seen ten or more times. This sequence joins TRBV2 and TRBJ2-1; 10 bases are a match to TRBD2. Germline V CDR1 and CDR2: SNHLY, FYNNEI. The CDR3 extends over 15 amino acids. Trimming took 3 bases from V and 9 from J; bases not matched to a gene: 8. Here the CDR3 DNA reads TGTGCCAGCAGTGACCTAGCGGGAGTAGGCGCTGAGCAGTTCTTC. This gives the protein CASSDLAGVGAEQFF.

The CDR3 region is CATSRERKSGAYEQYF. The DNA for the CDR3 is TGTGCCACCAGCAGAGAGAGGAAGTCAGGCGCCTACGAGCAGTACTTC. The V and J genes are TRBV15 and TRBJ2-7; no firm D call. The V and J ends lost 0 bases and 2 bases respectively, with 14 bases between them. CDR1 LNHNV and CDR2 YYDKDF come from the germline V gene (reference sequence). This CDR3 region has 16 residues. Full variable domain (rest looked up from reference TRBV15 and TRBJ2-7): DAMVIQNPRYQVTQFGKPVTLSCSQTLNHNVMYWYQQKSSQAPKLLFHYYDKDFNNEADTPDNFQSRRPNTSFCFLDIRSPGLGDTAMYLCATSRERKSGAYEQYFGPGTRLTVT.

The CDR3 DNA reads as TGTGCCAGCAGTTTTCGGGCCAGCTACGAGCAGTACGTC. This translates into CASSFRASYEQYV. The chain recombines TRBV28 with TRBJ2-7; no firm D call. The CDR3 is 13 amino acids. Germline loops: CDR1 MDHEN, CDR2 SYDVKM. Trimming cost V 3 bases and J 3 bases, with 9 bases left between them.